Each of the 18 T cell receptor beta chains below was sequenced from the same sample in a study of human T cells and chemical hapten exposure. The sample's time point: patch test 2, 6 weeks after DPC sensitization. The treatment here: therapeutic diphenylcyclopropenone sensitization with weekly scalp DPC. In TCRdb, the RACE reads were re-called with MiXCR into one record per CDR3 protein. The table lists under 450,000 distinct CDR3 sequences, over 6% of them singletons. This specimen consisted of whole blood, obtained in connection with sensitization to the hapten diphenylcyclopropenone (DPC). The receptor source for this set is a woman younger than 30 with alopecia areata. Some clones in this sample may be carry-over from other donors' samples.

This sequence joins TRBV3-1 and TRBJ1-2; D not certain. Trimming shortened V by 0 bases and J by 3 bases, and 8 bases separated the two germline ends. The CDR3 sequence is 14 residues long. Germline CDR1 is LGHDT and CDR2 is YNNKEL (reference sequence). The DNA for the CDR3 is TGTGCCAGCAGCCAAGAAAACATATACTATGGCTACACCTTC. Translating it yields CASSQENIYYGYTF.

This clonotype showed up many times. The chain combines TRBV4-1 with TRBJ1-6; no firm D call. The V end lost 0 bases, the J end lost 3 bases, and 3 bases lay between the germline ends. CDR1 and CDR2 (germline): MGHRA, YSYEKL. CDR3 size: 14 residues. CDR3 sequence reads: CASSQEGYNSPLHF. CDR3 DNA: TGCGCCAGCAGCCAAGAGGGCTATAATTCACCCCTCCACTTT.

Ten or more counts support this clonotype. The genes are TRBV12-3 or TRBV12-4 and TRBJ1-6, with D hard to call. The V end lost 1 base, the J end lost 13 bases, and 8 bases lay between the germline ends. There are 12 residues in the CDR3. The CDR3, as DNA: TGTGCCAGCAGTTTAGATCGACCCCCCCTCCACTTT. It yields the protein CASSLDRPPLHF.

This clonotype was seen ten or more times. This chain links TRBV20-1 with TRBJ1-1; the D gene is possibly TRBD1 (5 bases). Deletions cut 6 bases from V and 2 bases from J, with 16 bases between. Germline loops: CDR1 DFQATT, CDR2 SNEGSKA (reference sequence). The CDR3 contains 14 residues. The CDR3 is CSAPPGSANTEAFF. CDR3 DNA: TGCAGTGCGCCCCCAGGGTCGGCTAACACTGAAGCTTTCTTT.

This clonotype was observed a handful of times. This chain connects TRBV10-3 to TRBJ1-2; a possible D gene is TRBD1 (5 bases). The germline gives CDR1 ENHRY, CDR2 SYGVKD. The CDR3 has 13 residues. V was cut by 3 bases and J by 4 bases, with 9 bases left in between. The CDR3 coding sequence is TGTGCCATCAGTGAACCAGGGCCCTATGGCTACACCTTC. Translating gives CAISEPGPYGYTF.

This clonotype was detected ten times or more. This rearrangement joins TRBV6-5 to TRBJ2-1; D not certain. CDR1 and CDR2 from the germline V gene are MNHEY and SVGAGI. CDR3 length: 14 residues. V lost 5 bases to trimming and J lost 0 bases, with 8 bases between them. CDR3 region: CASSIRSSYNEQFF. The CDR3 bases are TGTGCCAGCAGTATCCGTAGCTCCTACAATGAGCAGTTCTTC.

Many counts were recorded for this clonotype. The CDR3 region is CATRPGGRGDTQYF. CDR3 bases: TGTGCGACACGCCCGGGGGGGCGAGGAGATACGCAGTATTTT. The rearrangement uses TRBV10-3 and TRBJ2-3, with 8 bases matching TRBD2. The CDR3 is made up of 14 amino acids. The germline CDR1 and CDR2 sequences are ENHRY and SYGVKD.

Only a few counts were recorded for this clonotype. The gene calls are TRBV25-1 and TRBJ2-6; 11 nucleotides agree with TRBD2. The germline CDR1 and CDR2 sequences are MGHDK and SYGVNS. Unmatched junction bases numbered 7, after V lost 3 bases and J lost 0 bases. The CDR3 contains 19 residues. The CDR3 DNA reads TGTGCCAGCAGTGACCCGACTAGCGGGGCCCACTCTGGGGCCAACGTCCTGACTTTC. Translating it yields CASSDPTSGAHSGANVLTF.

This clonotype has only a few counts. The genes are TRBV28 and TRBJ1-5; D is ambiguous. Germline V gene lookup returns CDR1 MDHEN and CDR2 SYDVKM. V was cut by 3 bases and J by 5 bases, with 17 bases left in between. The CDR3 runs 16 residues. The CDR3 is CASSLDDWADHQPQHF. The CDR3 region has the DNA TGTGCCAGCAGTTTGGATGACTGGGCAGACCATCAGCCCCAGCATTTT. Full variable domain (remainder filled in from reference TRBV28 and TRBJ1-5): DVKVTQSSRYLVKRTGEKVFLECVQDMDHENMFWYRQDPGLGLRLIYFSYDVKMKEKGDIPEGYSVSREKKERFSLILESASTNQTSMYLCASSLDDWADHQPQHFGDGTRLSIL.

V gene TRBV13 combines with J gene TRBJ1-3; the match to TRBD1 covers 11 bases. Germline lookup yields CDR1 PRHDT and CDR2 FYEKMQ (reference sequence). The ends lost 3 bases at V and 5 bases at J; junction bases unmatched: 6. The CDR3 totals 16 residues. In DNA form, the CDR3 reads TGTGCCAGCAGCTTGACCGGGACAGGGGGAAGAAACACCATATATTTT. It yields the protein CASSLTGTGGRNTIYF.

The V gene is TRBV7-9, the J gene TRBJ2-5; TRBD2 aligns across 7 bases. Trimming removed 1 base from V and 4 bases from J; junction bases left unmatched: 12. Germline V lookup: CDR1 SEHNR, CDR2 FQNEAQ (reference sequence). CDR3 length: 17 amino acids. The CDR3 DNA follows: TGTGCCAGCAGCTTAGTATTTGGGGAGGGGTCCGCAGAGACCCAGTACTTC. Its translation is CASSLVFGEGSAETQYF.

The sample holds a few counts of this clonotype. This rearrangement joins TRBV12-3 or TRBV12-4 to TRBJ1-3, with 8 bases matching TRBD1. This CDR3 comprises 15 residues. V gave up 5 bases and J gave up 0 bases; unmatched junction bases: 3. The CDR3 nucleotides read TGTGCCAGCAGTCGACAGGGGCACTCTGGAAACACCATATATTTT. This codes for CASSRQGHSGNTIYF.

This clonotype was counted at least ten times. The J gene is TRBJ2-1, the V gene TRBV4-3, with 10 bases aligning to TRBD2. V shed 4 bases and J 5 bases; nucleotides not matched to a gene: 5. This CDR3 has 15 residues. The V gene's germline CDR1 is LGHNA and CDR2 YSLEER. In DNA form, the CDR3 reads TGCGCCAGCAGCCCGGCTAGCGGGGGCAACAATGAGCAGTTCTTC. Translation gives CASSPASGGNNEQFF.

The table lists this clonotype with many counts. CDR3 bases: TGCGCCAGCACCCTGGGGGGTTGGAACACTGAAGCTTTCTTT. Translating it yields CASTLGGWNTEAFF. This rearrangement joins TRBV5-1 to TRBJ1-1; a possible D gene is TRBD1 (5 bases). Trimming removed 6 bases at V and 1 base at J, with 13 bases between. The CDR3 totals 14 residues. Germline values: CDR1 SGHRS, CDR2 YFSETQ. The whole variable domain, filled in from reference TRBV5-1 and TRBJ1-1, reads KAGVTQTPRYLIKTRGQQVTLSCSPISGHRSVSWYQQTPGQGLQFLFEYFSETQRNKGNFPGRFSGRQFSNSRSEMNVSTLELGDSALYLCASTLGGWNTEAFFGQGTRLTVV.

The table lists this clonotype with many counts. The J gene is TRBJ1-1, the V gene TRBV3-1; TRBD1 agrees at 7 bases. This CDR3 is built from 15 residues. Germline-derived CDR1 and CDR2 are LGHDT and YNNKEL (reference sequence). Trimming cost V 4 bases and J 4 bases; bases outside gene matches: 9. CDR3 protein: CASSPTGSFATEAFF. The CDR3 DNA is TGTGCCAGCAGCCCGACAGGGTCGTTTGCCACTGAAGCTTTCTTT. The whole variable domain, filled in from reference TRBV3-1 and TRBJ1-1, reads DTAVSQTPKYLVTQMGNDKSIKCEQNLGHDTMYWYKQDSKKFLKIMFSYNNKELIINETVPNRFSPKSPDKAHLNLHINSLELGDSAVYFCASSPTGSFATEAFFGQGTRLTVV.

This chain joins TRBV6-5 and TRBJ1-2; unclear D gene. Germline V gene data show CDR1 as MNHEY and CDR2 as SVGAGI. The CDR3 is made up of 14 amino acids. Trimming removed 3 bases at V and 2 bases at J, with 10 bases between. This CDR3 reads CASSYDGKNYGYTF. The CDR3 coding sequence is TGTGCCAGCAGTTATGATGGGAAGAACTATGGCTACACCTTC.

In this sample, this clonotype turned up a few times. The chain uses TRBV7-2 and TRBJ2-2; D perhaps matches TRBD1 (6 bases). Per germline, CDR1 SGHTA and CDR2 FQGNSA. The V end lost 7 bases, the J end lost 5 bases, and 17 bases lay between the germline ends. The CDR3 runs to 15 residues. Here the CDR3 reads CASNDQGMGTGELFF. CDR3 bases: TGTGCCAGCAACGATCAGGGGATGGGGACCGGGGAGCTGTTTTTT.

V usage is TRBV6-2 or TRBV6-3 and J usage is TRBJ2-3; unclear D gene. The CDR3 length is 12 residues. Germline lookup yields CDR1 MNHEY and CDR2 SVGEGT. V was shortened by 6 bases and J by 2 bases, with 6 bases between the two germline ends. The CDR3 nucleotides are TGTGCCAGCAGCCGGATCACAGATACGCAGTATTTT. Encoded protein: CASSRITDTQYF.